Each of the 22 T cell receptor beta chains below was sequenced from the same sample in a study of blood T cell repertoires in COVID-19. Clones were read by immunoSEQ multiplex PCR, and TCRdb kept only the in-frame ones, dropping some. The repertoire consists of 130,000 to 150,000 clones, with 80% occurring once and the leading ten covering 4.5% to 6%. Sample: peripheral blood. The source is a woman between 45 and 60 years old with acute or convalescent COVID-19.

The chain carries TRBV7-2 and TRBJ2-2, with D possibly matching TRBD2 (7 bases). The CDR3 consists of 15 residues. Germline V CDR1 and CDR2: SGHTA, FQGNSA. Trimming removed 5 bases from V and 4 bases from J, with 14 bases in between. The CDR3 sequence: CASSPWGGLTGELFF. CDR3 nucleotide sequence: TGTGCCAGCAGCCCGTGGGGGGGCCTCACCGGGGAGCTGTTTTTT.

The chain is built from TRBV19 and TRBJ1-1, with D possibly TRBD1 on 5 matching bases. The CDR3 covers 14 residues. Per the germline V gene, CDR1 is LNHDA and CDR2 is SQIVND (reference sequence). V dropped 3 bases and J dropped 1 base, with 9 bases sitting between them. This chain's CDR3 is CASSIFGQNTEAFF. The CDR3 bases are TGTGCCAGTAGTATTTTCGGACAGAACACTGAAGCTTTCTTT.

The V gene is TRBV5-4, the J gene TRBJ1-2; perhaps TRBD1 as D (5 bases). The V end was cut by 1 base, the J end by 4 bases, with 11 bases between. Germline V gene data show CDR1 as SGHNT and CDR2 as YYREEE (reference sequence). The CDR3 is 14 amino acids. The CDR3 region is CASSLQGELYGYTF. The CDR3 bases are TGTGCCAGCAGCTTGCAAGGGGAACTCTATGGCTACACCTTC.

This clone was counted only a few times. In nucleotides, the CDR3 is TGTGCCAGTAGTATCAGGGGGGCGAACCCGGTGGGTCAGCCCCAGCATTTT. It codes for CASSIRGANPVGQPQHF. The chain recombines TRBV19 with TRBJ1-5, with 7 nucleotides matching TRBD1. The V and J ends lost 3 bases and 6 bases, in that order; junction bases with no gene match: 14. The germline gives CDR1 LNHDA, CDR2 SQIVND (reference sequence). The CDR3 is 17 residues long.

This chain links TRBV11-3 with TRBJ2-2; D gene unclear. The CDR3 totals 16 residues. Between the trimmed V and J ends, which lost 1 base and 6 bases, there was a span of 15 bases. Germline lookup yields CDR1 SGHNT and CDR2 YENEEA. In DNA, the CDR3 is TGTGCCAGCAGCTTAGTCGTGTGTCTGCGTGCCGGGGAGCTGTTTTTT. It specifies CASSLVVCLRAGELFF.

The genes are TRBV9 and TRBJ1-4; TRBD1 is a possible D gene (5 bases). Per the germline V gene, CDR1 is SGDLS and CDR2 is YYNGEE. V was shortened by 0 bases and J by 8 bases, with 14 bases between the two germline ends. This CDR3 spans 15 amino acids. CDR3 sequence: CASSVDGAGVEKLFF. In nucleotides, the CDR3 is TGTGCCAGCAGCGTAGATGGGGCGGGAGTGGAAAAACTGTTTTTT.

J is TRBJ2-2 and V is TRBV12-5; the D gene is possibly TRBD2 (6 bases). The V gene's germline CDR1 is LGHNT and CDR2 FRNRAP. V was cut by 7 bases and J by 1 base, with 7 bases left in between. CDR3 length: 13 residues. The CDR3 reads CASAGGNTGELFF. The DNA of the CDR3 is TGTGCTAGTGCCGGGGGGAACACCGGGGAGCTGTTTTTT.

The J gene is TRBJ2-1, the V gene TRBV5-1, with a possible D match to TRBD2 (6 bases). Germline V gene lookup returns CDR1 SGHRS and CDR2 YFSETQ. The V gene lost 0 bases and the J gene lost 0 bases, with 13 bases spanning the gap. The CDR3 totals 17 residues. The CDR3, as DNA: TGCGCCAGCAGCTTGGCGCGCGGGGCCGACTCCTACAATGAGCAGTTCTTC. Encoded protein: CASSLARGADSYNEQFF.

The V call is TRBV30, the J call TRBJ1-4; 8 nucleotides align to TRBD1. V trimming: 5 bases; J trimming: 6 bases; junction bases outside the gene matches: 8. From germline, CDR1 is GTSNPN and CDR2 SVGIG (reference sequence). The CDR3 is made up of 14 amino acids. The CDR3 spells CAWGEDRAYEKLFF. The CDR3 nucleotides are TGTGCCTGGGGAGAGGACAGGGCTTATGAAAAACTGTTTTTT.

The chain joins TRBV9 to TRBJ1-2, with TRBD1 as a possible D gene (6 bases). There are 14 residues in the CDR3. Germline CDR1 SGDLS, CDR2 YYNGEE. Between the trimmed V and J ends, which lost 3 bases and 5 bases, there was a span of 14 bases. The CDR3 loop is CASSAGGQGYGYTF. CDR3 nucleotides: TGTGCCAGCAGCGCCGGGGGGCAGGGTTATGGCTACACCTTC.

The J gene is TRBJ1-3, the V gene TRBV4-3; D not certain. CDR1 and CDR2 from the germline V gene are LGHNA and YSLEER. With 4 bases removed from V and 4 bases from J, the gap between germline ends came to 14 bases. There are 15 residues in the CDR3. In nucleotides, the CDR3 is TGCGCCAGCAGCCCCTATCCCGGGAAAGGAAACACCATATATTTT. It translates to CASSPYPGKGNTIYF.

The chain is built from TRBV9 and TRBJ2-3; 7 bases are a match to TRBD2. Germline V CDR1 and CDR2: SGDLS, YYNGEE. The CDR3 covers 16 residues. V trimming: 0 bases; J trimming: 2 bases; junction bases outside the gene matches: 6. CDR3 region: CASSVASSGYTDTQYF. CDR3 DNA: TGTGCCAGCAGCGTAGCGTCTAGCGGATACACAGATACGCAGTATTTT.

For this clone: Relative to the germline gene, one junction end is altered; a read error may explain this. The chain recombines TRBV19 with TRBJ2-5, with D maybe TRBD2 (5 bases). Germline CDR1 reads LNHDA; CDR2 reads SQIVND (reference sequence). The CDR3 totals 14 residues. CDR3 nucleotides: TGTGCCAGTAGTCCTGACGGAGGATACGACCTCCAAAACTTC. Translating it yields CASSPDGGYDLQNF.

V gene TRBV6-5 combines with J gene TRBJ2-7, with 7 bases matching TRBD2. Per the germline V gene, CDR1 is MNHEY and CDR2 is SVGAGI. Trimming cost V 4 bases and J 0 bases; bases outside gene matches: 3. This CDR3 comprises 14 residues. CDR3 sequence: CASSLGDYSYEQYF. The CDR3 DNA reads TGTGCCAGCAGTTTAGGGGACTACTCCTACGAGCAGTACTTC.

The chain has TRBV30 and TRBJ2-1; 9 nucleotides align to TRBD2. The CDR3 totals 15 residues. The trim removed 2 bases at V and 2 bases at J, leaving 4 bases unmatched. CDR1 GTSNPN and CDR2 SVGIG come from the germline V gene (reference sequence). DNA of the CDR3: TGTGCCTGGAGTCCTCTAGCGGGGACCTACAATGAGCAGTTCTTC. It translates to CAWSPLAGTYNEQFF. The entire variable domain, with the rest obtained from reference TRBV30 and TRBJ2-1, is as follows: SQTIHQWPATLVQPVGSPLSLECTVEGTSNPNLYWYRQAAGRGLQLLFYSVGIGQISSEVPQNLSASRPQDRQFILSSKKLLLSDSGFYLCAWSPLAGTYNEQFFGPGTRLTVL.

The chain recombines TRBV6-2 or TRBV6-3 with TRBJ1-1; 7 bases are a match to TRBD1. The CDR3 has 14 residues. The germline V gene encodes CDR1 MNHEY and CDR2 SVGEGT. V lost 5 bases and J lost 0; bases outside the gene matches: 3. This chain's CDR3 is CASSLQGVNTEAFF. As DNA, the CDR3 is TGTGCCAGCAGTCTTCAGGGGGTGAACACTGAAGCTTTCTTT.

The chain is built from TRBV19 and TRBJ1-2, with TRBD1 matching 8 bases. Trimming removed 3 bases from V and 10 bases from J; junction bases left unmatched: 10. CDR1 is LNHDA, CDR2 SQIVND, per germline (reference sequence). The CDR3 has 14 residues. This CDR3 is CASSMPRTGRNYTF. Written as DNA, the CDR3 is TGTGCCAGTAGTATGCCCCGGACAGGGAGAAACTACACCTTC. The complete variable domain, with remaining parts taken from reference TRBV19 and TRBJ1-2, reads DGGITQSPKYLFRKEGQNVTLSCEQNLNHDAMYWYRQDPGQGLRLIYYSQIVNDFQKGDIAEGYSVSREKKESFPLTVTSAQKNPTAFYLCASSMPRTGRNYTFGSGTRLTVV.

V is TRBV19 and J is TRBJ1-1, with TRBD1 identical over 7 bases. V shed 4 bases, J shed 1 base, and the junction held 9 bases outside the gene matches. The CDR3 length is 16 residues. The V gene's germline CDR1 is LNHDA and CDR2 SQIVND (reference sequence). CDR3 in amino acids: CASSTQGGRGNTEAFF. The CDR3 bases are TGTGCCAGTAGTACCCAAGGGGGCCGGGGGAACACTGAAGCTTTCTTT. The full variable domain, in which reference TRBV19 and TRBJ1-1 provide the parts outside the CDR3, is DGGITQSPKYLFRKEGQNVTLSCEQNLNHDAMYWYRQDPGQGLRLIYYSQIVNDFQKGDIAEGYSVSREKKESFPLTVTSAQKNPTAFYLCASSTQGGRGNTEAFFGQGTRLTVV.

V usage is TRBV9 and J usage is TRBJ2-1, with TRBD2 matching over 12 bases. The J segment lost 3 bases and the V segment lost 2 bases, leaving 3 bases of the junction unmatched. This CDR3 is built from 16 residues. Germline CDR1 SGDLS, CDR2 YYNGEE. This CDR3 reads CASSVASGGGYNEQFF. DNA of the CDR3: TGTGCCAGCAGCGTGGCTAGCGGGGGGGGCTACAATGAGCAGTTCTTC.

Only one count was recorded for this clone. The chain joins TRBV3-1 (or the pseudogene TRBV3-2) to TRBJ1-2; maybe TRBD1 (5 bases). Germline CDR1 is LGHDT and CDR2 is YNNKEL (reference sequence). V dropped 4 bases and J dropped 1 base, with 19 bases sitting between them. This CDR3 is built from 17 residues. DNA for the CDR3: TGTGCCAGCAGCCGAAGGGCTGTATCAGGGCTTAACTATGGCTACACCTTC. Translating gives CASSRRAVSGLNYGYTF.

The gene calls are TRBV29-1 and TRBJ1-1; D gene ambiguous. In germline, CDR1 is SQVTM, CDR2 ANQGSEA. This CDR3 region has 11 residues. The V and J ends lost 6 bases and 1 base respectively, with 6 bases between them. In DNA, the CDR3 is TGCAGCGTGAGGCGGAACACTGAAGCTTTCTTT. The encoded protein is CSVRRNTEAFF.

The chain employs TRBV6-6 and TRBJ1-5, with D perhaps matching TRBD1 (6 bases). The CDR3 contains 13 residues. V shed 6 bases and J shed 7 bases, with 13 bases lying between them. Germline V gene data show CDR1 as MNHNY and CDR2 as SVGAGI (reference sequence). The CDR3 region has the DNA TGTGCCAGCAGCCCCCCAGGGGACCAGCCCCAGCATTTT. It yields the protein CASSPPGDQPQHF.